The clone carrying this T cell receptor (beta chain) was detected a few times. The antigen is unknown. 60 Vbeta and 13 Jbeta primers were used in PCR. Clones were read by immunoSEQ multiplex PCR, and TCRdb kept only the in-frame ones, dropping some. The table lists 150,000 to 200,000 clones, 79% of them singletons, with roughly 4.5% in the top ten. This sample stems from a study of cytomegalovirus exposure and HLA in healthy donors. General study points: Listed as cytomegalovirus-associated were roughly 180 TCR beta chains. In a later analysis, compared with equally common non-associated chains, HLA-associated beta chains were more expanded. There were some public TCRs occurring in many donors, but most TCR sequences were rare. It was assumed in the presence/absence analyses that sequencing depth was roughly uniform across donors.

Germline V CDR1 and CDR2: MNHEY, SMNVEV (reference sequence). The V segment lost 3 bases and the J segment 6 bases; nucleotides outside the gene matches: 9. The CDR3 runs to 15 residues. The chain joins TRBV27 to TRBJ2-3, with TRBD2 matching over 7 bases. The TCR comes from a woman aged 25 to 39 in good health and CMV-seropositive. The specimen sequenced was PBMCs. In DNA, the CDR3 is TGTGCCAGCAGTTTCGAGGCGGGAGAAGGCGATACGCAGTATTTT. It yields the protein CASSFEAGEGDTQYF.